The T cell receptor (beta chain) under discussion was sequenced for a study of T cells in Graves' hyperthyroidism and ophthalmopathy. Study as a whole: The initial diagnosis was the point when peripheral blood was collected, ahead of any treatment. Findings and caveats of the study: The model made its ophthalmopathy prediction, and onset followed a median approximately 6.5 months later.

The CDR3 regions of TCR beta were amplified from RNA transcripts. A first-round RT-PCR of the TCR CDR3 used the HTBI primer set. TCRdb re-called the multiplex PCR reads through MiXCR, storing one row per CDR3 protein. Altogether approximately 690,000 distinct CDR3 sequences are present, roughly 15% being singletons, with the ten largest covering roughly an eighth. The study included ophthalmopathy patients with Clinical Activity Score at least 3, NOSPECS grade at least 4 and duration under 3 months. The authors obtained PBMCs from 10 ml of fresh peripheral blood. Worth noting for this clonotype: Its specificity is not known.

This CDR3 spans 15 amino acids. From germline, CDR1 is SGHRS and CDR2 YFSETQ. Trimming removed 0 bases from V and 2 bases from J, with 11 bases in between. The specimen was blood. This TCR was sampled from a woman between 50 and 59 years old with Graves' ophthalmopathy. J is TRBJ2-5 and V is TRBV5-1; the D gene is possibly TRBD2 (6 bases). CDR3 in amino acids: CASSLEGSGQETQYF. The DNA of the CDR3 is TGCGCCAGCAGCTTGGAGGGTAGCGGACAAGAGACCCAGTACTTC.